Sequencing of this T cell receptor beta chain was carried out in a study of T cells in Graves' hyperthyroidism and ophthalmopathy. Background on the study: Blood from the periphery was taken at initial diagnosis, before any treatment. Study outcomes and limitations: Appearing also in blood were most of the thyroid clonotypes expanded above 0.001.

In regard to this clonotype: Its specificity is not known.

After removal of 0 bases from V and 7 bases from J, the junction contained 14 bases not matched to a gene. Germline values: CDR1 DFQATT, CDR2 SNEGSKA (reference sequence). The CDR3 is 16 residues long. Amplification of TCR beta CDR3 regions used RNA as the template. First-round RT-PCR of the TCR CDR3 relied on the HTBI primer set. TCRdb re-called the multiplex PCR reads through MiXCR, storing one row per CDR3 protein. This table holds 600,000 to 800,000 distinct CDR3 sequences, under 45% found once. Absent ophthalmopathy progression within 18 months defined stable Graves' hyperthyroidism. The TCR comes from a woman between 40 and 50 years old with Graves' hyperthyroidism. Sequenced sample: blood. The chain is built from TRBV20-1 and TRBJ1-2; TRBD1 agrees at 7 bases. For the CDR3, the DNA is TGCAGTGCTAGAGACCCCCAGGGGGTCATATTCTCTGGCTACACCTTC. Its protein is CSARDPQGVIFSGYTF.